In its sample, the clone carrying this TCR beta chain was seen a few times. Unsorted bulk tissue, about 18-31 mg of it, served as the source for co-extraction of RNA and DNA. This record comes from a study of tumor-infiltrating lymphocytes in primary liver carcinoma. Constant-region priming of 500 ng total RNA yielded TCR beta cDNA. Each TCR beta library was derived from three nested multiplex PCR rounds that employed slightly modified ARM-PCR. From the multiplex PCR reads, TCRdb called clonotypes with MiXCR, one entry per CDR3 protein. The table has fewer than 150,000 distinct CDR3 sequences, 50% to 65% seen once. Input material: liver tumor tissue from sampling region 1. Regarding subset: tumor region T1, superior pole. The sequence came from an older woman with primary liver carcinoma and hepatitis B virus infection.

DNA of the CDR3: TGTGCCATCAGCGATGACTATAGGACCTACAATGAGCAGTTCTTC. It translates to CAISDDYRTYNEQFF. The chain has TRBV10-3 and TRBJ2-1, with D tentatively TRBD2 (5 bases). V dropped 6 bases and J dropped 2 bases, with 14 bases sitting between them. CDR1 is ENHRY and CDR2 is SYGVKD in the germline V gene. The CDR3 extends over 15 amino acids.